This note documents a single TCR beta chain sequence. Its antigen is unidentified. The repertoire was sequenced with immunoSEQ multiplex PCR; TCRdb's copy has only in-frame clones and lacks some. The sample contains around 94,000 clones, nearly 90% of which appear only once. The data are from a study of T cell responses to AZD1222 COVID-19 vaccine. The study, taken as a whole, reports: White British ancestry dominated among donors, who included more females, and clonal diversity was possibly underestimated.

The sample was peripheral blood, taken on day 0 of AZD1222 vaccination. The receptor was isolated from an adult in good health.

Here the CDR3 DNA reads TGTGCCAGCAGCTTGGCCAGGATTTACTCCTACGAGCAGTACTTC. This sequence encodes CASSLARIYSYEQYF. The J gene is TRBJ2-7, the V gene TRBV5-6; no firm D call. The CDR3 consists of 15 residues. CDR1 and CDR2 from the germline V gene are SGHDT and YYEEEE. Trimming took 0 bases from V and 0 from J, leaving 10 bases between them.